The clone carrying this T cell receptor beta chain showed up many times. The data are from a study of Graves' ophthalmopathy and Graves' hyperthyroidism. TCR beta CDR3 amplification used RNA transcripts. Second-round multiplex PCR came after a first-round RT-PCR that employed HTBI primers. Each CDR3 protein gets one entry after TCRdb re-called the multiplex PCR reads with MiXCR. The repertoire holds approximately 480,000 distinct CDR3 sequences, with 13% to 15% as singletons. Trimming at V came to 1 base and at J to 4 bases, leaving 7 bases not matched to a gene. CDR1 and CDR2 from the germline V gene are MDHEN and SYDVKM. The length of the CDR3 is 15 residues. Pregnant or lactating patients and those with other autoimmune diseases or uncontrolled infections were excluded. From fresh peripheral blood, roughly 11 ml in volume, the PBMCs were obtained.

The source of this sequence is a woman in her 30s with Graves' ophthalmopathy. Sequencing input: blood. J is TRBJ2-7 and V is TRBV28; 7 bases fit TRBD1. The CDR3 spells CASSLFRGGEYEQYF. The CDR3 coding sequence is TGTGCCAGCAGTTTATTCCGAGGGGGCGAATACGAGCAGTACTTC. Full variable domain (missing parts from reference TRBV28 and TRBJ2-7): DVKVTQSSRYLVKRTGEKVFLECVQDMDHENMFWYRQDPGLGLRLIYFSYDVKMKEKGDIPEGYSVSREKKERFSLILESASTNQTSMYLCASSLFRGGEYEQYFGPGTRLTVT.